This T cell receptor beta chain was captured in a study of blood T cell repertoires in COVID-19. Study-wide context: From the United States, Italy and Spain came samples of acute and convalescent COVID-19. Sample material is recorded as cDNA or gDNA derived from T cells, B-cell-depleted T cells, or PBMCs.

Authors' analysis steps: The assay estimated nucleated cells by amplifying reference gene primers. Profiled with immunoSEQ multiplex PCR; TCRdb holds only in-frame clones, not every one. That table furnishes V, J and clone size, whereas the DNA furnished D and trimming. The sample lists about 160,000 clones; roughly 80% were seen once. Trimming left V 6 bases short and J 3 bases short, with 17 bases between. The germline gives CDR1 LNHDA, CDR2 SQIVND (reference sequence). The CDR3 is 15 amino acids. This chain uses TRBV19 with TRBJ1-1; D is uncertain. The TCR was taken from a woman over 75 with acute or convalescent COVID-19. The specimen sequenced was peripheral blood. Written as DNA, the CDR3 is TGTGCCAGTAGAACTGCGTGGCCGGAGGACACTGAAGCTTTCTTT. Its translation is CASRTAWPEDTEAFF.